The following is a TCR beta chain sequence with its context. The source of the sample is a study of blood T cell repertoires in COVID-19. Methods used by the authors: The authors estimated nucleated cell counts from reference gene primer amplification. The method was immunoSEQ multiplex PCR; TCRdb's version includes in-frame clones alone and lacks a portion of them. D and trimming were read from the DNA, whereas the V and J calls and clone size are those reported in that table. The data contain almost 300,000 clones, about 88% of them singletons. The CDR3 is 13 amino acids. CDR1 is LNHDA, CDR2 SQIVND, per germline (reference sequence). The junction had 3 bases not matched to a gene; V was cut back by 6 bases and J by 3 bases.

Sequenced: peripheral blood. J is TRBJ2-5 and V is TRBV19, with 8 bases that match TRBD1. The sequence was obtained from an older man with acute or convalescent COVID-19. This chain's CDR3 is CASRDREKETQYF. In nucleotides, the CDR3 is TGTGCCAGTAGGGACAGGGAAAAAGAGACCCAGTACTTC. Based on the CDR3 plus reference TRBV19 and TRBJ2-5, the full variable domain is DGGITQSPKYLFRKEGQNVTLSCEQNLNHDAMYWYRQDPGQGLRLIYYSQIVNDFQKGDIAEGYSVSREKKESFPLTVTSAQKNPTAFYLCASRDREKETQYFGPGTRLLVL.